The 22 T cell receptor beta chains below come from one sample, sequenced in a study of beta chain features in type 1 diabetes. Reverse transcription of all isolated RNA meant that expressed TCRB transcripts were sequenced. Sequenced by immunoSEQ multiplex PCR; TCRdb stores in-frame clones only, minus some. The table includes 900,000 or so clones, under 20% detected once. Sequencing used naive CD4+ T cells from blood. These receptors were obtained from a woman in her late teens or twenties in good health.

V is TRBV7-6 and J is TRBJ2-3; unclear D gene. The CDR3 sequence is 11 residues long. CDR1 and CDR2 (germline): SGHVS, FNYEAQ. V was shortened by 5 bases and J by 4 bases, with 4 bases between the two germline ends. In nucleotides, the CDR3 is TGTGCCAGCAGCGACGCAGATACGCAGTATTTT. Translation gives CASSDADTQYF.

Only a few counts were recorded for this clone. V and J are TRBV7-2 and TRBJ1-5; D is ambiguous. CDR3 length: 15 residues. V lost 0 bases and J lost 6, with 12 bases in between. Germline CDR1 is SGHTA and CDR2 is FQGNSA. CDR3 protein: CASSLALSGPQPQHF. In DNA form, the CDR3 reads TGTGCCAGCAGCTTAGCGCTAAGTGGGCCTCAGCCCCAGCATTTT. Using reference TRBV7-2 and TRBJ1-5 for the parts outside the CDR3, the full variable domain is GAGVSQSPSNKVTEKGKDVELRCDPISGHTALYWYRQSLGQGLEFLIYFQGNSAPDKSGLPSDRFSAERTGGSVSTLTIQRTQQEDSAVYLCASSLALSGPQPQHFGDGTRLSIL.

This clone was seen a handful of times. This chain connects TRBV6-5 to TRBJ2-5, with D possibly being TRBD1 (5 bases). V dropped 4 bases and J dropped 2 bases, with 11 bases sitting between them. CDR3 length: 14 amino acids. The germline gives CDR1 MNHEY, CDR2 SVGAGI. Here the CDR3 DNA reads TGTGCCAGCAGTTGGGCCGACAGACAAGAGACCCAGTACTTC. Encoded protein: CASSWADRQETQYF.

V is TRBV4-3 and J is TRBJ2-7; D call uncertain. V gave up 2 bases and J gave up 2 bases, with 13 bases separating them. The germline V gene encodes CDR1 LGHNA and CDR2 YSLEER. The CDR3 extends over 15 amino acids. Here the CDR3 reads CASSQLFLATYEQYF. In DNA, the CDR3 is TGCGCCAGCAGCCAACTATTTCTGGCTACCTACGAGCAGTACTTC.

The chain has TRBV14 and TRBJ2-5; D is unresolved. The end of the DNA fits TRBJ2-7 better, so the J call may be wrong. Germline-derived CDR1 and CDR2 are SGHDN and FVKESK. The CDR3 has 12 amino acids. CDR3 DNA: TGTGCCAGCAGCGAGTATGGGTACGAGCAGTACTTC. Translated: CASSEYGYEQYF.

The J gene is TRBJ1-1, the V gene TRBV28; D might be TRBD1 (5 bases). Deletions cut 7 bases from V and 5 bases from J, with 20 bases between. Germline lookup yields CDR1 MDHEN and CDR2 SYDVKM. The CDR3 has 15 residues. CDR3 DNA: TGTGCCAGCACTGTACCGGGGGGAGGAGGGACTGAAGCTTTCTTT. Amino acids: CASTVPGGGGTEAFF.

The chain is built from TRBV7-9 and TRBJ2-7; D remains ambiguous. In germline, CDR1 is SEHNR, CDR2 FQNEAQ (reference sequence). Deletions cut 4 bases from V and 6 bases from J, with 19 bases between. This CDR3 is built from 15 residues. CDR3 region: CASSYAGSRQSEQYF. For the CDR3, the DNA is TGTGCCAGCAGCTACGCAGGAAGCAGGCAATCCGAGCAGTACTTC.

This clone has more than one count but fewer than ten. CDR3 DNA sequence: TGTGCCAGCAGCCCTCCCGGACTTACCTACGAGCAGTACTTC. This translates into CASSPPGLTYEQYF. The chain joins TRBV5-4 to TRBJ2-7, with D possibly TRBD2 on 5 matching bases. Germline V gene sequence: CDR1 SGHNT, CDR2 YYREEE (reference sequence). This CDR3 comprises 14 residues. Trimming removed 4 bases at V and 2 bases at J, with 13 bases between.

Only a few counts were recorded for this clone. V gene TRBV2 combines with J gene TRBJ1-1; D not resolved. This CDR3 comprises 13 residues. Trimming shortened V by 8 bases and J by 0 bases, and 10 bases separated the two germline ends. The germline gives CDR1 SNHLY, CDR2 FYNNEI. The CDR3 nucleotides are TGTGCCAGCGGCCTCGAGATGAACACTGAAGCTTTCTTT. Its protein is CASGLEMNTEAFF.

In its sample, this clone was seen a few times. J is TRBJ2-3 and V is TRBV9, with 9 bases matching TRBD1. V gave up 0 bases and J gave up 3 bases; unmatched junction bases: 8. CDR3 length: 17 residues. Germline CDR1 and CDR2: SGDLS and YYNGEE. The CDR3 nucleotides are TGTGCCAGCAGCGTAGAAGGATGGGACAGGGAGACAGATACGCAGTATTTT. Translating gives CASSVEGWDRETDTQYF.

A word on this clone: Other DNA variants within this sample encode the same CDR3. The chain employs TRBV28 and TRBJ2-7, with TRBD1 matching 8 bases. CDR3 size: 15 residues. Trimming took 4 bases from V and 2 from J; bases not matched to a gene: 7. CDR1 and CDR2 (germline): MDHEN, SYDVKM. CDR3 loop: CASSSSGTGTYEQYF. CDR3 coding DNA: TGTGCCAGCAGTTCCTCCGGGACAGGAACCTACGAGCAGTACTTC.

The V call is TRBV28, the J call TRBJ2-7, with 8 bases lining up with TRBD2. The germline V gene has CDR1 MDHEN and CDR2 SYDVKM. The CDR3 is 15 residues long. V shed 2 bases and J 7 bases; nucleotides not matched to a gene: 10. CDR3: CASSLLLAAPPEQYF. CDR3 nucleotide sequence: TGTGCCAGCAGTTTACTACTAGCGGCACCCCCGGAGCAGTACTTC.

This rearrangement joins TRBV7-2 to TRBJ2-5; the D gene is possibly TRBD1 (5 bases). This CDR3 is built from 12 residues. CDR1 and CDR2 from the germline V gene are SGHTA and FQGNSA. Trimming took 10 bases from V and 0 from J, leaving 9 bases between them. CDR3 sequence: CAKGQDQETQYF. The CDR3 region has the DNA TGTGCCAAGGGGCAGGACCAAGAGACCCAGTACTTC.

This clone was observed a handful of times. The chain recombines TRBV28 with TRBJ2-7, with D perhaps TRBD1 or TRBD2 (5 bases each). V was cut by 8 bases and J by 2 bases, with 10 bases left in between. CDR1 and CDR2 (germline): MDHEN, SYDVKM. The CDR3 runs 12 residues. The CDR3 here is CASGTQPYEQYF. The CDR3 DNA reads TGTGCCAGCGGGACCCAACCCTACGAGCAGTACTTC. The full variable domain, its missing parts supplied by reference TRBV28 and TRBJ2-7, is DVKVTQSSRYLVKRTGEKVFLECVQDMDHENMFWYRQDPGLGLRLIYFSYDVKMKEKGDIPEGYSVSREKKERFSLILESASTNQTSMYLCASGTQPYEQYFGPGTRLTVT.

Only a few counts were recorded for this clone. Other DNA sequences of this sample code for an identical CDR3. The J gene is TRBJ2-3, the V gene TRBV7-2; D possibly corresponds to TRBD1 (6 bases). The CDR3 consists of 13 residues. Per germline, CDR1 SGHTA and CDR2 FQGNSA. V gave up 6 bases and J gave up 6 bases, with 13 bases separating them. CDR3 coding DNA: TGTGCCAGCAGTCCTGGGGGCGGGGATACGCAGTATTTT. Its translation: CASSPGGGDTQYF.

The chain combines TRBV19 with TRBJ2-3; 8 bases match TRBD2. Trimming cost V 4 bases and J 6 bases; bases outside gene matches: 15. The germline V gene has CDR1 LNHDA and CDR2 SQIVND (reference sequence). The CDR3 totals 17 residues. This chain's CDR3 is CASSTPSVSGSVDTQYF. DNA of the CDR3: TGTGCCAGTAGTACCCCGTCGGTGAGCGGGAGTGTGGATACGCAGTATTTT.

This clone was found a few times. This chain uses TRBV7-9 with TRBJ1-4; TRBD1 aligns across 7 bases. The V gene end was trimmed by 4 bases and the J gene end by 6 bases; junction bases not matched to a gene: 5. Per germline, CDR1 SEHNR and CDR2 FQNEAQ (reference sequence). The CDR3 extends over 14 amino acids. CDR3 amino acids: CASSYRGGDEKLFF. In nucleotides, the CDR3 is TGTGCCAGCAGCTACAGGGGTGGAGATGAAAAACTGTTTTTT.

This clone was seen a handful of times. The V and J genes are TRBV29-1 and TRBJ1-1; TRBD1 is a possible D gene (5 bases). The germline V gene has CDR1 SQVTM and CDR2 ANQGSEA. V lost 0 bases and J lost 7, with 12 bases in between. CDR3 length equals 13 residues. CDR3 sequence reads: CSVEETALNEAFF. As DNA, the CDR3 is TGCAGCGTTGAAGAGACAGCCTTAAATGAAGCTTTCTTT.

This clone was picked up a small number of times. The rearrangement joins TRBV28 to TRBJ2-7; D gene ambiguous. Trimming took 0 bases from V and 7 from J, leaving 13 bases between them. CDR3 length: 14 residues. Germline values: CDR1 MDHEN, CDR2 SYDVKM. CDR3 coding DNA: TGTGCCAGCAGTTTATGGAGCGCTCAGAGGGAGCAGTACTTC. Translating gives CASSLWSAQREQYF.

This clone was seen once. J is TRBJ2-1 and V is TRBV4-2; D not certain. From germline, CDR1 is LGHNA and CDR2 YNFKEQ. The CDR3 spans 16 residues. V lost 1 base and J 5 bases, leaving 15 bases between the germline ends. As DNA, the CDR3 is TGTGCCAGCAGCCAAGTCGCAACGCAAGCAAACAATGAGCAGTTCTTC. Protein product: CASSQVATQANNEQFF.

The chain joins TRBV27 to TRBJ2-1; 12 positions match TRBD1. Trimming removed 6 bases from V and 1 base from J; junction bases left unmatched: 10. From germline, CDR1 is MNHEY and CDR2 SMNVEV (reference sequence). The CDR3 runs 18 residues. The CDR3 coding sequence is TGTGCCAGCAGACCCCGATCGGGACAGGGGGCTTCCTACAATGAGCAGTTCTTC. Translated: CASRPRSGQGASYNEQFF.

This clone occurred a few times. The V and J genes are TRBV6-6 and TRBJ2-7, with D unresolved. The CDR3 extends over 14 amino acids. Deletions cut 0 bases from V and 3 bases from J, with 9 bases between. Germline assignment: CDR1 MNHNY and CDR2 SVGAGI (reference sequence). The CDR3 sequence: CASSYSRSYYEQYF. The CDR3 coding sequence is TGTGCCAGCAGTTACTCGAGGTCTTACTACGAGCAGTACTTC.